A single sample gave rise to the 19 T cell receptor beta chains below, sequenced in a study of regulatory T cells in long-lasting Graves disease. The time point was: persistent/refractory GD, antithyroid drugs over 5 years with positive TRAb. With RNA extracted from PBMCs as input, the TCR library was made. According to the study, TCR beta libraries were built with iRepertoire HTBI primers and CDR3-region Arm-PCR. TCRdb passed the multiplex PCR reads through MiXCR, listing each CDR3 protein once. The sample lists fewer than 400,000 distinct CDR3 sequences, about a fifth occurring once. The sequencing here drew on peripheral blood mononuclear cells (PBMCs), taken when the disease was refractory, from a patient treated with antithyroid drugs. The receptors here all came from a female donor with Graves disease.

The V gene is TRBV12-3 or TRBV12-4, the J gene TRBJ2-5; 9 nucleotides agree with TRBD2. The trim removed 1 base at V and 5 bases at J, leaving 5 bases unmatched. CDR3 length: 15 residues. The CDR3 sequence is CASSLVKREAETQYF. CDR3 sequence (DNA): TGTGCCAGCAGTTTAGTCAAGCGGGAGGCTGAGACCCAGTACTTC.

This clonotype occurred many times. The chain links TRBV3-1 to TRBJ2-1, with 7 bases matching TRBD2. In germline, CDR1 is LGHDT, CDR2 YNNKEL (reference sequence). CDR3 size: 14 residues. The J segment lost 6 bases and the V segment lost 4 bases, leaving 6 bases of the junction unmatched. This CDR3 is CASSLAGRTNEQFF. The CDR3 DNA follows: TGTGCCAGCAGCCTCGCCGGGAGGACCAATGAGCAGTTCTTC.

There are many counts of this clonotype. The rearrangement uses TRBV27 and TRBJ2-7, with 7 bases lining up with TRBD1. The CDR3 spans 15 residues. With 6 bases clipped from V and 4 bases from J, the junction kept 12 bases outside the gene matches. Germline V gives CDR1 MNHEY, CDR2 SMNVEV (reference sequence). CDR3 residues: CASSSSGGPSYEQYF. DNA for the CDR3: TGTGCCAGCAGCTCGTCAGGGGGTCCTTCATACGAGCAGTACTTC.

The rearrangement uses TRBV7-2 and TRBJ2-5, with 14 bases aligning to TRBD2. With V trimmed by 6 bases and J by 5 bases, 8 bases remained unmatched. The germline CDR1 and CDR2 sequences are SGHTA and FQGNSA. The CDR3 has 16 residues. In DNA, the CDR3 is TGTGCCAGCAGGCCTACGACTAGCGGGAGGGCGGAGACCCAGTACTTC. Translating it yields CASRPTTSGRAETQYF.

This clonotype was recorded a few times. The J gene is TRBJ2-2, the V gene TRBV12-3 or TRBV12-4; D may match TRBD1 or TRBD2 (5 bases each). The CDR3 extends over 14 amino acids. Trimming stripped 7 bases from V and 3 bases from J, with 12 bases between. CDR3 in amino acids: CASMPGGHTGELFF. CDR3 nucleotide sequence: TGTGCCAGCATGCCTGGGGGTCACACCGGGGAGCTGTTTTTT.

The chain is built from TRBV5-1 and TRBJ2-7, with D possibly matching TRBD1 (6 bases). Trimming took 0 bases from V and 3 from J, leaving 10 bases between them. The CDR3 length is 14 residues. Germline CDR1 is SGHRS and CDR2 is YFSETQ. The CDR3 sequence is CASSLGWDNYEQYF. As DNA, the CDR3 is TGCGCCAGCAGCTTGGGATGGGACAACTACGAGCAGTACTTC.

This clonotype was counted ten times or more. The gene calls are TRBV7-8 and TRBJ2-7; TRBD2 matches 7 bases. V trimming: 4 bases; J trimming: 4 bases; junction bases outside the gene matches: 13. Germline values: CDR1 SGHVS, CDR2 FQNEAQ. The CDR3 is 16 amino acids. CDR3 sequence: CASSSRLGRGSYEQYF. Here the CDR3 DNA reads TGTGCCAGCAGCTCACGCCTTGGGCGCGGGAGTTACGAGCAGTACTTC. Drawing the rest from reference TRBV7-8 and TRBJ2-7, the complete variable domain is GAGVSQSPRYKVAKRGQDVALRCDPISGHVSLFWYQQALGQGPEFLTYFQNEAQLDKSGLPSDRFFAERPEGSVSTLKIQRTQQEDSAVYLCASSSRLGRGSYEQYFGPGTRLTVT.

This clonotype was counted a single time. V usage is TRBV28 and J usage is TRBJ1-3; no clear D gene. The CDR3 spans 15 residues. CDR1 MDHEN and CDR2 SYDVKM come from the germline V gene. Trimming took off 5 bases at V and 0 bases at J, with 11 bases between the two ends. DNA of the CDR3: TGTGCCAGCAGTCTAGGCCCCTTCTCTGGAAACACCATATATTTT. Its translation is CASSLGPFSGNTIYF.

A single count supports this clonotype. Sequence at one end of the junction differs from germline and may be a read error. The J gene is TRBJ1-2, the V gene TRBV7-2; a weak D match, TRBD1 (5 bases). CDR3 length: 14 amino acids. Germline CDR1 and CDR2: SGHTA and FQGNSA. For the CDR3, the DNA is TGTGCCAGCAGCAGCCGGGGGGTGCTCTATGGCCACACCTTC. It encodes CASSSRGVLYGHTF.

This clonotype was seen many times. The chain joins TRBV27 to TRBJ1-4; D call uncertain. Germline assignment: CDR1 MNHEY and CDR2 SMNVEV (reference sequence). There are 13 residues in the CDR3. Trimming removed 1 base at V and 6 bases at J, with 6 bases between. The CDR3 DNA sequence: TGTGCCAGCAGTTTATGGCCGGATGAAAAACTGTTTTTT. This sequence encodes CASSLWPDEKLFF.

The chain employs TRBV7-9 and TRBJ1-2; D possibly corresponds to TRBD1 (5 bases). CDR1 and CDR2 from the germline V gene are SEHNR and FQNEAQ (reference sequence). The CDR3 consists of 14 residues. V lost 0 bases and J lost 6, with 11 bases in between. CDR3 amino acids: CASSLARAMNGYTF. The CDR3 bases are TGTGCCAGCAGCTTAGCCAGGGCAATGAATGGCTACACCTTC.

This clonotype was found a few times. The rearrangement links TRBV20-1 to TRBJ2-7, with D perhaps matching TRBD1 or TRBD2 (5 bases each). In germline, CDR1 is DFQATT, CDR2 SNEGSKA (reference sequence). The CDR3 contains 17 residues. V was clipped by 0 bases and J by 0 bases, with 18 bases between them. The CDR3 here is CSARDQVYGGTSYEQYF. The DNA for the CDR3 is TGCAGTGCTAGAGACCAGGTCTATGGGGGAACCTCCTACGAGCAGTACTTC.

This chain connects TRBV28 to TRBJ1-1; 7 bases are shared with TRBD1. Per the germline V gene, CDR1 is MDHEN and CDR2 is SYDVKM. The CDR3 is 15 residues long. Unmatched junction bases numbered 9, after V lost 6 bases and J lost 2 bases. The CDR3 DNA reads TGTGCCAGCAGCTACGCCGGGACAGACAACACTGAAGCTTTCTTT. Amino acid sequence: CASSYAGTDNTEAFF.

V usage is TRBV10-2 and J usage is TRBJ2-7; D is undetermined. Germline V CDR1 and CDR2: WSHSY, SAAADI. The V gene lost 2 bases and the J gene lost 3 bases, with 11 bases spanning the gap. The CDR3 is 14 amino acids. DNA for the CDR3: TGCGCCAGCAGTGAGCGGGTTGGGTTCTACGAGCAGTACTTC. Translating gives CASSERVGFYEQYF.

The sample holds many counts of this clonotype. V usage is TRBV20-1 and J usage is TRBJ1-1, with D possibly TRBD1 on 5 matching bases. The V and J ends lost 4 bases and 6 bases respectively, with 15 bases between them. This CDR3 has 13 amino acids. Germline V CDR1 and CDR2: DFQATT, SNEGSKA (reference sequence). The CDR3 spells CSAIVGGFAEAFF. CDR3 bases: TGCAGTGCTATCGTCGGGGGGTTCGCTGAAGCTTTCTTT.

This clonotype has a count of ten or more. The V and J genes are TRBV6-1 and TRBJ1-1, with D possibly matching TRBD1 (5 bases). V shed 4 bases and J shed 3 bases, with 12 bases lying between them. Germline V CDR1 and CDR2: MNHNS, SASEGT. CDR3 length: 14 amino acids. Here the CDR3 DNA reads TGTGCCAGCAGTGGCGGGACGGACGACACTGAAGCTTTCTTT. Translation: CASSGGTDDTEAFF.

There are a few counts of this clonotype. The CDR3 protein is CASSLAEINEQFF. The CDR3, as DNA: TGTGCCAGCAGCTTAGCAGAAATCAATGAGCAGTTCTTC. The gene calls are TRBV11-2 and TRBJ2-1; the D is unclear. Trimming cost V 1 base and J 6 bases, with 7 bases left between them. The length of the CDR3 is 13 residues. CDR1 is SGHAT and CDR2 is FQNNGV in the germline V gene.

The rearrangement joins TRBV6-1 to TRBJ2-1, with TRBD2 matching 8 bases. This CDR3 is 16 amino acids long. Germline V gene sequence: CDR1 MNHNS, CDR2 SASEGT. V trimming: 2 bases; J trimming: 5 bases; junction bases outside the gene matches: 8. CDR3 loop: CASSEQGVLADNEQFF. The CDR3 DNA is TGTGCCAGCAGTGAACAAGGAGTACTAGCGGACAATGAGCAGTTCTTC.

The gene calls are TRBV6-6 and TRBJ1-1, with 8 bases lining up with TRBD1. The CDR3 extends over 15 amino acids. Trimming at V came to 0 bases and at J to 2 bases, leaving 2 bases not matched to a gene. Germline CDR1 MNHNY, CDR2 SVGAGI (reference sequence). This chain's CDR3 is CASSYSTGENTEAFF. In DNA, the CDR3 is TGTGCCAGCAGTTACTCGACAGGGGAAAACACTGAAGCTTTCTTT.